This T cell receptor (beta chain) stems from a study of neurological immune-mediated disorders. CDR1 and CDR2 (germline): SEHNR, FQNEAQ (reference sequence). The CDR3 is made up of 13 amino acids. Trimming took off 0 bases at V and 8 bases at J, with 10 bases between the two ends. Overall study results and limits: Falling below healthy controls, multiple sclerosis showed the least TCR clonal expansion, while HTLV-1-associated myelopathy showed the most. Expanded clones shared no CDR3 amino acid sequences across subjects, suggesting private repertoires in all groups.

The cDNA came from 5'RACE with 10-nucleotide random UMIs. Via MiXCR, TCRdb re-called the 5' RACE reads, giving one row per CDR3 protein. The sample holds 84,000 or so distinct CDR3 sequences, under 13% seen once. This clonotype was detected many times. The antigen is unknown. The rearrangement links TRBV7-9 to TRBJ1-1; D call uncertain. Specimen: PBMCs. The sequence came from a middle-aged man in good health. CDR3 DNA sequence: TGTGCCAGCAGCTTAGCGCAGGCGGCGGAAGCTTTCTTT. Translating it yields CASSLAQAAEAFF. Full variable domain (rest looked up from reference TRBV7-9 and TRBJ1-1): DTGVSQNPRHKITKRGQNVTFRCDPISEHNRLYWYRQTLGQGPEFLTYFQNEAQLEKSRLLSDRFSAERPKGSFSTLEIQRTEQGDSAMYLCASSLAQAAEAFFGQGTRLTVV.